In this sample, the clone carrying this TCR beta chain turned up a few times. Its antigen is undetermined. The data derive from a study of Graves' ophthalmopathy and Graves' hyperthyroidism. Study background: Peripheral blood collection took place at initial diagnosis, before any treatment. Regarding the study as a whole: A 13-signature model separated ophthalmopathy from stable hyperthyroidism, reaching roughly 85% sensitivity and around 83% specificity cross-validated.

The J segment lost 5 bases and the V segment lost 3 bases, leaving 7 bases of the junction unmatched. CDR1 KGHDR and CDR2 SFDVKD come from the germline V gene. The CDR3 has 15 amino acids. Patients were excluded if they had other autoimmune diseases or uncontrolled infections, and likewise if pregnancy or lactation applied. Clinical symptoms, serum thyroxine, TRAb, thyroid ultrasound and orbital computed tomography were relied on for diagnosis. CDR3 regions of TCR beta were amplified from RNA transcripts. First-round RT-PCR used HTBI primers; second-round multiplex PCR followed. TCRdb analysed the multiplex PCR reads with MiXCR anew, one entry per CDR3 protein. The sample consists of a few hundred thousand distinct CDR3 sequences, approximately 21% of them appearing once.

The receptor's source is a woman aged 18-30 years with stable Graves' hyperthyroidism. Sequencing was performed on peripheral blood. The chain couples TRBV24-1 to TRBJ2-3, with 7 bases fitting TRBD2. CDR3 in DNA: TGTGCCACCAGTGATCGGGGGGACCGACGAGATACGCAGTATTTT. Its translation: CATSDRGDRRDTQYF.